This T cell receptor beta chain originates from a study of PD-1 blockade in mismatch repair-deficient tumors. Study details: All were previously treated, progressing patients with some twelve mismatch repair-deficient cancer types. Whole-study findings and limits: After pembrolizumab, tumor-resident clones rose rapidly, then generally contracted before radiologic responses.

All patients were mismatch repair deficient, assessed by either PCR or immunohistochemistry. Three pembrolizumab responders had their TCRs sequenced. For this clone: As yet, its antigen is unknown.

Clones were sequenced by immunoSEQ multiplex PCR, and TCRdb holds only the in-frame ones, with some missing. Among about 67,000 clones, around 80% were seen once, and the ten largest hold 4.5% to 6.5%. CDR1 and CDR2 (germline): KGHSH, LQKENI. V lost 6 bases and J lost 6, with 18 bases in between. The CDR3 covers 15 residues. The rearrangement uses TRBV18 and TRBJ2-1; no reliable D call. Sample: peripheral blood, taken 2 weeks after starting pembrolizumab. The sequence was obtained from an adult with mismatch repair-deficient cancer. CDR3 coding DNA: TGTGCCAGCTCTCAAGGCCCTAGTGGTGGCAATGAGCAGTTCTTC. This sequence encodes CASSQGPSGGNEQFF.